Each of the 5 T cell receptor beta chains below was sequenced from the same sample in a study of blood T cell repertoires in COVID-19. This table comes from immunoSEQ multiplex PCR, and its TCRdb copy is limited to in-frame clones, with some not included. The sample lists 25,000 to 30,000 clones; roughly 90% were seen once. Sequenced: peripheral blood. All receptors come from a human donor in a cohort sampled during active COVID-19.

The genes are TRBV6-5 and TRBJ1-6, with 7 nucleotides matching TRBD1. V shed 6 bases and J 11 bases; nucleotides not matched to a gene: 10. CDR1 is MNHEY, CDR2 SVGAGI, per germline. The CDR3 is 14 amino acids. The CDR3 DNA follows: TGTGCCAGCAGCCCCGGGACAGCAGTTCCACCCCTCCACTTT. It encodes CASSPGTAVPPLHF.

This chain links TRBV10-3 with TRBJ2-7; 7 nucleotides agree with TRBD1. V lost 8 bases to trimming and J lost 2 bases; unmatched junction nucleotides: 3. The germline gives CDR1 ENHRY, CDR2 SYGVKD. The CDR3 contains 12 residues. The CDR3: CAIGQDAYEQYF. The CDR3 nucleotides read TGTGCCATCGGACAGGATGCCTACGAGCAGTACTTC.

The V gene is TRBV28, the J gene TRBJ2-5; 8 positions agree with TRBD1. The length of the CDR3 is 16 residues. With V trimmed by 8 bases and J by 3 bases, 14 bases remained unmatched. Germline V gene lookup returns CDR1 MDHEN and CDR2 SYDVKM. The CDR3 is CASRKHRGSGEETQYF. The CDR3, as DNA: TGTGCCAGCCGGAAGCACAGGGGGTCCGGGGAAGAGACCCAGTACTTC.

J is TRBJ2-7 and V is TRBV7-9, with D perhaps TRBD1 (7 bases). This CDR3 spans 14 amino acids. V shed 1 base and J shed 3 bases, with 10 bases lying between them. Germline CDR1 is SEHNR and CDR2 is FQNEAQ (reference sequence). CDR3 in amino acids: CASSLVQGGYEQYF. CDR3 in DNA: TGTGCCAGCAGCTTAGTCCAGGGGGGCTACGAGCAGTACTTC.

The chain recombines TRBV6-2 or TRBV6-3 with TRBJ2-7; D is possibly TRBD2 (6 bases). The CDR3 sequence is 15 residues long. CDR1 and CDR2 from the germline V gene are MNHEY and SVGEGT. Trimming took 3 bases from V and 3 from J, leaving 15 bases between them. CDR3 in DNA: TGTGCCAGCAGTTATAGGCGGGGTAAAGTCTACGAGCAGTACTTC. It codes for CASSYRRGKVYEQYF.